This T cell receptor beta chain was identified during a study of blood T cell repertoires in COVID-19. Study information: T cells, B-cell-depleted T cells, or PBMCs supplied cDNA or gDNA.

Profiling relied on immunoSEQ multiplex PCR, and the TCRdb table lists in-frame clones only, not all of them. The sample yields more than 65,000 clones, about 91% seen once. This clone was seen once. CDR3 length: 15 amino acids. V dropped 4 bases and J dropped 4 bases, with 16 bases sitting between them. CDR1 and CDR2 (germline): GTSNPN, SVGIG (reference sequence). Sample: peripheral blood. This sequence joins TRBV30 and TRBJ2-2; D may be TRBD1 (6 bases). The origin of this receptor is a woman between 50 and 59 years old with acute or convalescent COVID-19. CDR3 sequence reads: CAWKPTGMATGELFF. The CDR3 region has the DNA TGTGCCTGGAAACCTACAGGGATGGCCACCGGGGAGCTGTTTTTT.